Sequencing of this TCR beta chain was carried out in a study of OX40 agonist ivuxolimab in advanced cancers. Context from the whole study: Ivuxolimab, which targeted the costimulatory receptor OX40 (CD134), was an agonistic, fully human IgG2 monoclonal antibody. The paper describes the monotherapy dose-escalation part (N of about 57 patients) of the phase I trial of ivuxolimab. Peripheral TCRbeta sequencing aimed to test whether ivuxolimab altered TCR sequence diversity and caused clonal T-cell expansion. Among the approximately 50 dose-escalation patients, about 19 had hepatocellular carcinoma, approximately 15 melanoma, 9 renal cell carcinoma and 9 head and neck cancer. Intravenous ivuxolimab was administered to patients every 2 weeks at six dose levels: 0.01, 0.1, 0.3, 1.5, 3 and 10 mg/kg. In the dose-escalation cohort, 65% to 90% of patients were male, and the mean age was approximately 60 years, with a range of about 23 to 85. Patients were allowed to have had prior anti-PD-1, anti-PD-L1 or anti-CTLA-4 therapy, and 30% to 40% of the dose-escalation patients had previously received checkpoint inhibitors. Partial responses occurred in three dose-escalation patients, of whom one had hepatocellular carcinoma and two had cutaneous melanoma.

Broad study findings and their caveats: After ivuxolimab, expanded clones were on average more numerous among CD8+ T cells than among CD4+ T cells. Low levels of normalized T-cell clonal expansion were also seen in some patients who did not respond. Clonal expansion of both CD4+ and CD8+ blood T cells was observed from baseline to week 6 at doses 0.1 to 3.0 mg/kg. In partial responders in the 0.1-3.0 mg/kg groups, normalized peripheral clonal expansion was found to be among the lowest, especially among CD8+ T cells. Antigen specificity was not determined for the clonally expanded peripheral T cells.

For sequencing of the TCRbeta CDR3 region, genomic DNA was extracted from the sorted cells. TCRbeta CDR3 regions were sequenced using the immunoSEQ Assay. TCRdb re-hosts the immuneACCESS table, in-frame sequences only. Its copies lack some clones; in the studies checked, an unresolved V gene accounts for under half of them, and the cause for the rest is not known. The sample has 35,000 to 55,000 clones on record, roughly nine tenths of them singletons. Jointly, the top ten make up 13% to 15% of the sample. The germline V gene (reference sequence) yields MNHEY for CDR1 and SMNVEV for CDR2. Taken from cysteine to phenylalanine, the CDR3 has 20 residues. Left in the record is the CDR3 DNA by itself, 60 bases read in frame from the first base. Compared with germline, V lacks 5 bases and J lacks 5 bases; bases without a gene match: 19. The trial excluded patients who had a history of autoimmune disease or were on systemic immunosuppression. Peripheral blood for TCR sequencing was collected from all dose cohorts at baseline, on cycle 4 day 1, and on cycle 7 day 1. Samples were obtained from an open-label, multicenter, first-in-human phase I dose-escalation trial of ivuxolimab. The trial enrolled adults with locally advanced or metastatic head and neck squamous cell, hepatocellular, melanoma or renal cell carcinoma. CD4+ and CD8+ T cells were sorted separately from peripheral blood before TCR sequencing.

To note about this clone: Its antigen is currently not known. No much larger clone is present one base from it, and per-base qualities are unavailable.

This sequence was found in an adult with an advanced solid tumor such as melanoma, head and neck, liver or kidney cancer. The V gene is TRBV27 and the J gene is TRBJ2-3; TRBD2 matches 13 bases in the middle. Sequenced here: CD4+ or CD8+ T cells sorted from blood, sampled in a trial of the OX40 agonist ivuxolimab. DNA sequence: TGTGCCAGCAGTCCTATGCCGGGACTAGCGGGAATCGGCCCGGGAGATACGCAGTATTTT. It translates to CASSPMPGLAGIGPGDTQYF.